The entry below gives a single T cell receptor (beta chain) sequence along with its context. Its antigen is as yet unknown. This specimen belongs to a study of cytomegalovirus exposure and HLA in healthy donors. General observations from the study: Equally common other TCR beta chains were less clonally expanded than HLA-associated ones, a later analysis found. Serostatus for CMV was the only available immune exposure information.

This PCR relied on a set of 60 Vbeta primers and 13 Jbeta primers. Using immunoSEQ multiplex PCR, the repertoire was profiled, and TCRdb retains in-frame clones only, with some absent. There are about 190,000 clones in the sample; roughly three quarters occur only once, and about 1.6% lies in the top ten. Everyone who donated was a healthy bone marrow donor. Sequencing input: PBMCs. The TCR originated in a woman under 30 in good health and CMV-seronegative.

The CDR3 region is CASSQGTLSTDTQYF. For the CDR3, the DNA is TGTGCCAGCAGCCAGGGGACCCTTAGCACAGATACGCAGTATTTT. This rearrangement joins TRBV6-4 to TRBJ2-3; tentative D call: TRBD1 (6 bases). The CDR3 is 15 amino acids. Germline CDR1 and CDR2: MRHNA and SNTAGT. V was cut by 6 bases and J by 0 bases, with 13 bases left in between.